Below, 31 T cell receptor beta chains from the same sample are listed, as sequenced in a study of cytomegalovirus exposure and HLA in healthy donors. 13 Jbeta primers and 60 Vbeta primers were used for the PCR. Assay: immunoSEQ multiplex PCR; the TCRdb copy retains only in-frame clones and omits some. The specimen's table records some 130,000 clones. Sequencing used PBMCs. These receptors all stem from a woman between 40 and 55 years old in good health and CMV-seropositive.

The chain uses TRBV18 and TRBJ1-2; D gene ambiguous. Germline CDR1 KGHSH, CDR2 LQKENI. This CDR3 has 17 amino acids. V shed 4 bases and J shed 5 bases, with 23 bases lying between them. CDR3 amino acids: CASSQTPAQYPSYGYTF. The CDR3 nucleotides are TGTGCCAGCTCACAGACACCGGCGCAATACCCCTCATATGGCTACACCTTC.

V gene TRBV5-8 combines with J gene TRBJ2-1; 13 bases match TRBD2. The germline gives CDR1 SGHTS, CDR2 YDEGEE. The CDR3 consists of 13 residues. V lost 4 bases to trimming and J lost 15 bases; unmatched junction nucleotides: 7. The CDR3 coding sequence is TGTGCCAGCAGCATAGGACTAGCGGGAGTGGTGTTCTTC. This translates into CASSIGLAGVVFF.

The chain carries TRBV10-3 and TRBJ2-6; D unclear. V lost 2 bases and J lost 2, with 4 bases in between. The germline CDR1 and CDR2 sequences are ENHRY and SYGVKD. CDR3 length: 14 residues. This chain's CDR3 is CAISETAGANVLTF. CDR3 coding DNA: TGTGCCATCAGTGAGACAGCTGGGGCCAACGTCCTGACTTTC.

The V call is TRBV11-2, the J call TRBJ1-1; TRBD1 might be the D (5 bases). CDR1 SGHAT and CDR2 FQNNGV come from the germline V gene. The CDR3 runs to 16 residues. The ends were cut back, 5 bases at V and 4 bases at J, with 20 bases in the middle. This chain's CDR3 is CASSRRGRVEGTEAFF. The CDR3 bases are TGTGCCAGCAGCCGGAGGGGCAGGGTGGAAGGCACTGAAGCTTTCTTT.

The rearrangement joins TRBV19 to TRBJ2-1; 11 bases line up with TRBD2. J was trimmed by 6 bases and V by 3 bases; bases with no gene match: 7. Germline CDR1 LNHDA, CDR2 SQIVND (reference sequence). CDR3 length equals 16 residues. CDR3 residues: CASSMRLAGGSNEQFF. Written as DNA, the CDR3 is TGTGCCAGTAGTATGAGGCTAGCGGGAGGATCCAATGAGCAGTTCTTC.

CDR3 bases: TGTGCCAGCAGCGCTGGACAGTTCGACGGCTACACCTTC. It is translated as CASSAGQFDGYTF. The chain recombines TRBV25-1 with TRBJ1-2; possible D gene TRBD1, 6 bases. With 6 bases removed from V and 8 bases from J, the gap between germline ends came to 16 bases. CDR3 length: 13 amino acids. Germline V gives CDR1 MGHDK, CDR2 SYGVNS.

The CDR3 nucleotides read TGTGCCAGCAGTGAAGCCAGAGGCTTCGGGGAGCTGTTTTTT. Translating it yields CASSEARGFGELFF. The chain is built from TRBV6-1 and TRBJ2-2, with D unresolved. This CDR3 has 14 residues. Deletions cut 0 bases from V and 7 bases from J, with 9 bases between. Per the germline V gene, CDR1 is MNHNS and CDR2 is SASEGT.

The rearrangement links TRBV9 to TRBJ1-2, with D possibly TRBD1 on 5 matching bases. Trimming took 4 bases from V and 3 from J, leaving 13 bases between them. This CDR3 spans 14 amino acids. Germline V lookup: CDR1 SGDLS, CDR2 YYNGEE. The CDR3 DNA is TGTGCCAGCAGCCCTATAGACAGTGACTATGGCTACACCTTC. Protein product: CASSPIDSDYGYTF.

CDR3 amino acids: CASSLGPSGRAGSYEQYF. The CDR3 bases are TGTGCCAGCAGCTTAGGTCCTAGCGGAAGAGCGGGCTCCTACGAGCAGTACTTC. The chain combines TRBV7-6 with TRBJ2-7; 7 bases fit TRBD2. CDR3 length: 18 residues. V lost 1 base to trimming and J lost 0 bases; unmatched junction nucleotides: 12. Germline CDR1 SGHVS, CDR2 FNYEAQ.

The CDR3 loop reads CASSLSPSYEQYF. Here the CDR3 DNA reads TGTGCCAGCAGCTTATCCCCTTCCTACGAGCAGTACTTC. The V and J genes are TRBV7-2 and TRBJ2-7; no firm D call. Germline V lookup: CDR1 SGHTA, CDR2 FQGNSA. The CDR3 runs 13 residues. Trimming left V 2 bases short and J 1 base short, with 6 bases between.

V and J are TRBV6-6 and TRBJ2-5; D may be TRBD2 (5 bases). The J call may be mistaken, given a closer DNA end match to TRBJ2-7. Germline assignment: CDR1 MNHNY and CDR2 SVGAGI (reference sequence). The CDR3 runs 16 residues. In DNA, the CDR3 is TGTGCCAGCAGTTCTCCGACGGGGAAGCATCCCTACGAGCAGTACTTC. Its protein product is CASSSPTGKHPYEQYF.

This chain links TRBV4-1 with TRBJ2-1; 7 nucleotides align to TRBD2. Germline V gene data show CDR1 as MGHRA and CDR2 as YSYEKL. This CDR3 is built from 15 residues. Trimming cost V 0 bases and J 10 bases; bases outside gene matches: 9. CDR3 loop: CASSQDFRLAGEQFF. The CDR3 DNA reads TGCGCCAGCAGCCAAGACTTTAGACTAGCCGGGGAGCAGTTCTTC.

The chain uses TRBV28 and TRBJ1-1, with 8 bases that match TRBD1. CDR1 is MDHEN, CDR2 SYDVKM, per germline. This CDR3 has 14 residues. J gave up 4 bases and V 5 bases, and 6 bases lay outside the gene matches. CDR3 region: CASSQDREITEAFF. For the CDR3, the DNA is TGTGCCAGCAGTCAGGACAGGGAAATCACTGAAGCTTTCTTT.

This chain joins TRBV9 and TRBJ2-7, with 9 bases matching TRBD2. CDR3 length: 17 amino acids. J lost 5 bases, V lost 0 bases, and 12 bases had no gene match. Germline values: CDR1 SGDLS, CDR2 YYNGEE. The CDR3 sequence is CASSVDGSGSNLDEQYF. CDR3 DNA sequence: TGTGCCAGCAGCGTAGATGGTAGCGGGAGCAATTTAGACGAGCAGTACTTC.

The CDR3 region is CASSNRQGSTDTQYF. The CDR3, as DNA: TGTGCCAGCAGCAACCGACAGGGTAGCACAGATACGCAGTATTTT. The gene calls are TRBV9 and TRBJ2-3, with TRBD1 matching over 7 bases. Per the germline V gene, CDR1 is SGDLS and CDR2 is YYNGEE. This CDR3 has 15 amino acids. V was pared by 4 bases and J by 0 bases, with 5 bases of the junction left unmatched.

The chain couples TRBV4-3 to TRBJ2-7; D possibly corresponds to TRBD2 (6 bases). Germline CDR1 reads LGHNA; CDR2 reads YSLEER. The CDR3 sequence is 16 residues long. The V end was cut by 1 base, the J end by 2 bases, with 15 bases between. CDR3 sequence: CASSQGFGDFPYEQYF. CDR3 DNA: TGCGCCAGCAGCCAAGGGTTTGGGGACTTTCCCTACGAGCAGTACTTC.

This CDR3 reads CASRVGLAGGPDTQYF. CDR3 sequence (DNA): TGCGCCAGCAGGGTGGGACTAGCGGGAGGACCAGATACGCAGTATTTT. V gene TRBV5-1 combines with J gene TRBJ2-3; 15 bases are shared with TRBD2. V shed 5 bases and J 4 bases; nucleotides not matched to a gene: 5. The V gene's germline CDR1 is SGHRS and CDR2 YFSETQ. The CDR3 runs 16 residues.

The chain's CDR3 is CAISARNQETQYF. DNA of the CDR3: TGTGCCATCAGTGCCAGAAACCAAGAGACCCAGTACTTC. This chain joins TRBV10-3 and TRBJ2-5; D is undetermined. The CDR3 is 13 amino acids. Trimming took off 4 bases at V and 0 bases at J, with 6 bases between the two ends. The germline V gene has CDR1 ENHRY and CDR2 SYGVKD.

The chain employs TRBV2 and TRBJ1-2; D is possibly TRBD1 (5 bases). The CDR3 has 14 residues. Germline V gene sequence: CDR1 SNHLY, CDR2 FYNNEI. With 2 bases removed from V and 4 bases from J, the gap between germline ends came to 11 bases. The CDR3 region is CASSEQGGSYGYTF. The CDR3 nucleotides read TGTGCCAGCAGTGAACAGGGCGGCAGCTATGGCTACACCTTC.

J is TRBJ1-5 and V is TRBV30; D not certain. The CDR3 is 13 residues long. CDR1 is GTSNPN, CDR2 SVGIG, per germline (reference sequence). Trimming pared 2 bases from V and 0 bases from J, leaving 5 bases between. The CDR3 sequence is CAWSLSSNQPQHF. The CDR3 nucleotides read TGTGCCTGGAGTCTAAGTAGCAATCAGCCCCAGCATTTT.

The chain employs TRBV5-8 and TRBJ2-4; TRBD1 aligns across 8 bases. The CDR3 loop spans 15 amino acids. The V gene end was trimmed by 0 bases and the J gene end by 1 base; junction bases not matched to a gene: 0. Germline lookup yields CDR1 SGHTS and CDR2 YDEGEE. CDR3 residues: CASSLGTGAKNIQYF. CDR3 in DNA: TGTGCCAGCAGCTTGGGGACAGGGGCCAAAAACATTCAGTACTTC.

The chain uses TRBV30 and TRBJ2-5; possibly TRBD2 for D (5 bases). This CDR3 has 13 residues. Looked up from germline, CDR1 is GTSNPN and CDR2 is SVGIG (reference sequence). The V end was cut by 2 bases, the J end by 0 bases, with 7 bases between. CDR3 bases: TGTGCCTGGAGTAGAGGGCACCAAGAGACCCAGTACTTC. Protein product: CAWSRGHQETQYF.

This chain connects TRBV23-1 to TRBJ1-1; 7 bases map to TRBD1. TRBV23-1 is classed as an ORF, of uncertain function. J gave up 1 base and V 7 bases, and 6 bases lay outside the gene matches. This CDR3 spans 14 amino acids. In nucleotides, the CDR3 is TGCGCCAGCACCCCCAGGGGGGAGAACACTGAAGCTTTCTTT. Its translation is CASTPRGENTEAFF.

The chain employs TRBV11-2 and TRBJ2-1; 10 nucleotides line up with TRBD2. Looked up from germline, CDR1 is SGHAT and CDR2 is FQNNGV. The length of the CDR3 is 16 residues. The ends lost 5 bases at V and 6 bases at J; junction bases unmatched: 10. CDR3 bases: TGTGCCAGCAGCCAATTTTTAGCGGGAGGCCCCAATGAGCAGTTCTTC. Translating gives CASSQFLAGGPNEQFF.

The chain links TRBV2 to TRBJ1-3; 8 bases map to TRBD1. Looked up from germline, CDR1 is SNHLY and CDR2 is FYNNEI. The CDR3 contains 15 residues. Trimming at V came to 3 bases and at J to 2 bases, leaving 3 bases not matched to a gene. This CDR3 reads CASSESGGAGNTIYF. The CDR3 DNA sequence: TGTGCCAGCAGTGAGTCAGGGGGCGCTGGAAACACCATATATTTT.

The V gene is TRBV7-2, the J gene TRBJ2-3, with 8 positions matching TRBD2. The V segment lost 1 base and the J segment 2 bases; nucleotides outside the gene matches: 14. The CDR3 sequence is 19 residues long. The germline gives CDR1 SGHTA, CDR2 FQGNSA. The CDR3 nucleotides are TGTGCCAGCAGCTTAGGTTGGGGAGCGGGAGAGGATCCCACAGATACGCAGTATTTT. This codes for CASSLGWGAGEDPTDTQYF.

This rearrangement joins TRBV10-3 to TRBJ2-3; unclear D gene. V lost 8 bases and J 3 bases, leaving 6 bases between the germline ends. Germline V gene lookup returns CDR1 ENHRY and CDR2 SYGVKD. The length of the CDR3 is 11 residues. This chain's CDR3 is CAIQETDTQYF. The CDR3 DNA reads TGTGCCATCCAGGAAACAGATACGCAGTATTTT.

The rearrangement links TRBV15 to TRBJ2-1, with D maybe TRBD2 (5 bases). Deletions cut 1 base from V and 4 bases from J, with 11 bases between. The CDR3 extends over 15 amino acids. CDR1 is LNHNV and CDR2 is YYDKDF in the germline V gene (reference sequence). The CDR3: CATSRGQRGYNEQFF. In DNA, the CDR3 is TGTGCCACCAGCAGAGGGCAGAGAGGGTACAATGAGCAGTTCTTC.

CDR3 region: CASSYLAGPYNEQFF. In DNA form, the CDR3 reads TGTGCCAGTAGTTACCTAGCGGGACCTTACAATGAGCAGTTCTTC. The rearrangement joins TRBV19 to TRBJ2-1; TRBD2 matches at 9 bases. This CDR3 spans 15 amino acids. J lost 4 bases, V lost 5 bases, and 6 bases had no gene match. Germline lookup yields CDR1 LNHDA and CDR2 SQIVND (reference sequence).

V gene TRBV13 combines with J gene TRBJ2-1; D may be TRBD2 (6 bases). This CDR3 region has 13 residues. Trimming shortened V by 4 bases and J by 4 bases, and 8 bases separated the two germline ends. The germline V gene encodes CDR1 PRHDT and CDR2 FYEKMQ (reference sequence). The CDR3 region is CASSWAGYNEQFF. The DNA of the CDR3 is TGTGCCAGCAGCTGGGCGGGGTACAATGAGCAGTTCTTC.

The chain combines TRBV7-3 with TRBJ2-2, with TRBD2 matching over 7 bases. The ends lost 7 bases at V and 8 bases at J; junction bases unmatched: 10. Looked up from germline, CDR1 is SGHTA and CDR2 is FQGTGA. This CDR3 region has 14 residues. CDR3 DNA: TGTGCCAGCACCCTAGGGCGGGAGAAAGGGGAGCTGTTTTTT. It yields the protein CASTLGREKGELFF.